Below are 29 T cell receptor beta chains sequenced from a single sample in a study of T cells in Graves' hyperthyroidism and ophthalmopathy. TCR beta CDR3 regions were amplified from RNA transcripts. When the TCR CDR3 underwent first-round RT-PCR, the HTBI primer set was used. TCRdb re-called the multiplex PCR reads through MiXCR, storing one row per CDR3 protein. The sample includes approximately 400,000 distinct CDR3 sequences, approximately 12% of them seen just once. Input material: blood. Receptor source: a man aged 30 to 39 with Graves' hyperthyroidism that later progressed to Graves' ophthalmopathy.

This clonotype was observed a few times. The chain joins TRBV4-1 to TRBJ2-5; D possibly corresponds to TRBD1 (6 bases). The V end lost 5 bases, the J end lost 1 base, and 11 bases lay between the germline ends. This CDR3 has 14 residues. Germline CDR1 and CDR2: MGHRA and YSYEKL. The CDR3, as DNA: TGCGCCAGCAGCTACCGGACAGTCCAAGAGACCCAGTACTTC. Its protein is CASSYRTVQETQYF.

This clonotype was detected a few times. The rearrangement links TRBV12-5 to TRBJ2-5; 10 positions match TRBD1. Germline lookup yields CDR1 LGHNT and CDR2 FRNRAP. There are 16 residues in the CDR3. V dropped 0 bases and J dropped 1; count of bases not matched to a gene: 2. The CDR3 DNA is TGTGCTAGTGGTTTGGTACGGACAGGGGGCCAAGAGACCCAGTACTTC. Its protein product is CASGLVRTGGQETQYF.

The chain employs TRBV7-9 and TRBJ2-1, with D uncertain. V gave up 10 bases and J gave up 1 base, with 14 bases separating them. The CDR3 runs to 14 residues. Germline CDR1 and CDR2: SEHNR and FQNEAQ (reference sequence). In DNA, the CDR3 is TGTGCCACCCGAGGCATGTATTCCTACAATGAGCAGTTCTTC. As protein: CATRGMYSYNEQFF.

This clonotype was detected only a few times. The chain combines TRBV27 with TRBJ2-2; D ambiguous. This CDR3 region has 12 residues. The V gene's germline CDR1 is MNHEY and CDR2 SMNVEV (reference sequence). V lost 8 bases and J lost 7, with 11 bases in between. The CDR3 DNA sequence: TGTGCCAGCTTTAGTGTGGGCGGGGAGCTGTTTTTT. This gives the protein CASFSVGGELFF.

For this clonotype: This may be a read error, as it is one base from a much larger clone. CDR3 amino acids: CPSSPTGTMNTEAFF. CDR3 nucleotide sequence: TGTCCCAGCAGCCCGACAGGGACAATGAACACTGAAGCTTTCTTT. The chain recombines TRBV12-3 or TRBV12-4 with TRBJ1-1; 7 positions agree with TRBD1. The CDR3 has 15 residues.

This clonotype was found many times. This chain uses TRBV5-1 with TRBJ2-7, with TRBD1 matching 8 bases. The CDR3 covers 16 residues. Looked up from germline, CDR1 is SGHRS and CDR2 is YFSETQ. Trimming cost V 4 bases and J 3 bases; bases outside gene matches: 12. CDR3 sequence (DNA): TGCGCCAGCAGCAAGACAACGACAGGGGTAAACTACGAGCAGTACTTC. Encoded protein: CASSKTTTGVNYEQYF.

The table lists this clonotype with many counts. The gene calls are TRBV7-2 and TRBJ2-1; the D gene is possibly TRBD2 (5 bases). The germline gives CDR1 SGHTA, CDR2 FQGNSA. V shed 3 bases and J shed 7 bases, with 13 bases lying between them. This CDR3 is built from 14 residues. CDR3 sequence reads: CASSFSTQRNEQFF. CDR3 coding DNA: TGTGCCAGCAGCTTTTCCACCCAGCGGAATGAGCAGTTCTTC.

J is TRBJ1-4 and V is TRBV7-8; the D gene is possibly TRBD1 (6 bases). The CDR3 spans 15 residues. Deletions cut 1 base from V and 8 bases from J, with 14 bases between. CDR1 is SGHVS and CDR2 is FQNEAQ in the germline V gene. This CDR3 reads CASSLVGAEGEKLFF. The CDR3 nucleotides are TGTGCCAGCAGCTTAGTGGGGGCGGAGGGAGAAAAACTGTTTTTT.

This clonotype was counted at least ten times. The chain has TRBV7-8 and TRBJ1-2; TRBD1 matches 8 bases. CDR3 length equals 15 residues. J lost 4 bases, V lost 4 bases, and 8 bases had no gene match. Germline V lookup: CDR1 SGHVS, CDR2 FQNEAQ. In DNA, the CDR3 is TGTGCCAGCAGCTCATCCGGGACAGGCACCTATGGCTACACCTTC. This translates into CASSSSGTGTYGYTF.

Details on this clonotype: The junction shows a germline mismatch at one end, possibly a read error. The genes are TRBV4-1 and TRBJ2-7, with 9 bases matching TRBD1. Germline values: CDR1 MGHRA, CDR2 YSYEKL. The CDR3 extends over 17 amino acids. Here the CDR3 DNA reads TGCGCCAGCAGCCCGCCCCGGGGACAGGGTTTCTCCTACGAGCACTACTTC. Translation: CASSPPRGQGFSYEHYF.

The CDR3 reads CASSAGTLYNEQFF. The CDR3 DNA reads TGTGCCAGCAGCGCCGGGACTCTCTACAATGAGCAGTTCTTC. V is TRBV9 and J is TRBJ2-1; D perhaps matches TRBD2 (6 bases). The CDR3 is 14 residues long. V was cut by 3 bases and J by 3 bases, with 10 bases left in between. Looked up from germline, CDR1 is SGDLS and CDR2 is YYNGEE.

This clonotype has ten or more counts. CDR3 residues: CSALRLAGEETQYF. Here the CDR3 DNA reads TGCAGTGCTCTTAGACTAGCGGGGGAAGAGACCCAGTACTTC. The gene calls are TRBV20-1 and TRBJ2-5, with 12 positions matching TRBD2. Germline lookup yields CDR1 DFQATT and CDR2 SNEGSKA (reference sequence). The CDR3 totals 14 residues. V was pared by 5 bases and J by 3 bases, with 4 bases of the junction left unmatched.

The CDR3 sequence: CASSPYSGTGFQAFF. For the CDR3, the DNA is TGTGCCAGCAGCCCCTACTCCGGGACAGGATTCCAAGCTTTCTTT. The rearrangement joins TRBV9 to TRBJ1-1, with 8 bases that match TRBD1. J lost 9 bases, V lost 4 bases, and 14 bases had no gene match. From germline, CDR1 is SGDLS and CDR2 YYNGEE. The CDR3 length is 15 residues.

The rearrangement joins TRBV4-1 to TRBJ2-3; D perhaps matches TRBD2 (5 bases). Trimming took 0 bases from V and 0 from J, leaving 10 bases between them. The CDR3 sequence is 16 residues long. Germline-derived CDR1 and CDR2 are MGHRA and YSYEKL. The chain's CDR3 is CASSQEAEASTDTQYF. DNA for the CDR3: TGCGCCAGCAGCCAAGAGGCGGAGGCTAGCACAGATACGCAGTATTTT.

This clonotype showed up many times. The chain recombines TRBV12-3 or TRBV12-4 with TRBJ1-5, with D possibly being TRBD1 (6 bases). CDR3 size: 15 residues. V lost 6 bases and J lost 2, with 14 bases in between. This CDR3 is CASSDKGDGNQPQHF. The CDR3 nucleotides are TGTGCCAGCAGCGACAAGGGGGACGGCAATCAGCCCCAGCATTTT.

Ten or more counts support this clonotype. The chain recombines TRBV6-1 with TRBJ1-1, with TRBD1 matching over 7 bases. The CDR3 has 14 amino acids. The J segment lost 10 bases and the V segment lost 1 base, leaving 9 bases of the junction unmatched. Germline CDR1 MNHNS, CDR2 SASEGT. CDR3 DNA: TGTGCCAGCAGTGAAGACAGGGGAACGGGTCGAGCTTTCTTT. The encoded protein is CASSEDRGTGRAFF.

V is TRBV12-3 or TRBV12-4 and J is TRBJ2-3; D might be TRBD1 or TRBD2, each matching 6 bases. The CDR3 has 16 amino acids. V was clipped by 1 base and J by 7 bases, with 18 bases between them. CDR3 sequence reads: CASSLVQGGYDYTQYF. DNA of the CDR3: TGTGCCAGCAGTTTAGTGCAAGGGGGGTACGACTATACGCAGTATTTT.

A remark on this clonotype: It may be a read error: a sequence one base away is much more abundant. The chain has TRBV3-1 and TRBJ1-1, with D perhaps TRBD1 (6 bases). The CDR3 runs 16 residues. V shed 2 bases and J shed 7 bases, with 20 bases lying between them. The germline gives CDR1 LGHDT, CDR2 YNNKEL (reference sequence). The CDR3 nucleotides are TGTGCCAGCAGCCAACCCGGGACATGGGAAGACGGTGAAGCTTTCTTT. It codes for CASSQPGTWEDGEAFF.

This clonotype was counted a few times. The CDR3 loop reads CASSLLLRDRSSYNSPLHF. In nucleotides, the CDR3 is TGTGCCAGCAGCTTGCTATTGAGGGACCGGAGCTCCTATAATTCACCCCTCCACTTT. The V and J genes are TRBV7-2 and TRBJ1-6; perhaps TRBD1 as D (5 bases). The CDR3 totals 19 residues. Germline CDR1 is SGHTA and CDR2 is FQGNSA. V shed 3 bases and J shed 0 bases, with 18 bases lying between them.

The chain links TRBV28 to TRBJ2-3; 8 bases line up with TRBD2. The V and J ends lost 7 bases and 4 bases, in that order; junction bases with no gene match: 10. This CDR3 has 15 amino acids. CDR1 and CDR2 (germline): MDHEN, SYDVKM. Here the CDR3 DNA reads TGTGCCAGCAAGGGGCGGGGGGAAGTCGCAGATACGCAGTATTTT. Translating it yields CASKGRGEVADTQYF.

This clonotype showed up many times. The V call is TRBV20-1, the J call TRBJ2-7, with a tentative D call TRBD1 (5 bases). V lost 3 bases, J lost 4 bases, and 22 bases lay in between. Germline V gives CDR1 DFQATT, CDR2 SNEGSKA (reference sequence). The CDR3 has 16 amino acids. The CDR3 nucleotides read TGCAGTGCTAGTAATCTCGCAGGGCTAATTTATTACGAGCAGTACTTC. It specifies CSASNLAGLIYYEQYF.

This clonotype appeared many times. The CDR3 region is CASSAHESPLHF. CDR3 bases: TGTGCCAGCAGTGCCCATGAGTCACCCCTCCACTTT. This chain connects TRBV6-1 to TRBJ1-6, with D unclear. Germline V gives CDR1 MNHNS, CDR2 SASEGT. Trimming left V 4 bases short and J 10 bases short, with 8 bases between. CDR3 length equals 12 residues.

The chain uses TRBV7-2 and TRBJ2-1, with D maybe TRBD2 (5 bases). Germline V gene sequence: CDR1 SGHTA, CDR2 FQGNSA. Trimming removed 2 bases at V and 4 bases at J, with 15 bases between. The CDR3 is made up of 16 amino acids. CDR3 DNA sequence: TGTGCCAGCAGCTTAATGGGAGTAGTGGGGTACAATGAGCAGTTCTTC. This translates into CASSLMGVVGYNEQFF.

This clonotype was seen ten or more times. CDR3 loop: CASSNKGTAYEQYF. The CDR3 nucleotides read TGTGCCAGCAGCAACAAGGGGACAGCCTACGAGCAGTACTTC. The gene calls are TRBV27 and TRBJ2-7, with 7 bases identical to TRBD1. Per the germline V gene, CDR1 is MNHEY and CDR2 is SMNVEV (reference sequence). This CDR3 has 14 amino acids. The V gene end was trimmed by 6 bases and the J gene end by 2 bases; junction bases not matched to a gene: 7.

V and J are TRBV19 and TRBJ1-5; D might be TRBD1 (6 bases). The CDR3 loop spans 16 amino acids. V lost 2 bases, J lost 7 bases, and 18 bases lay in between. Germline CDR1 reads LNHDA; CDR2 reads SQIVND (reference sequence). The CDR3 DNA follows: TGTGCCAGTAGTATACTACCAAGGGGGTCTCAACAGCCCCAGCATTTT. Its protein product is CASSILPRGSQQPQHF.

This clonotype was observed at least ten times. The V call is TRBV12-3 or TRBV12-4, the J call TRBJ2-3; 9 bases line up with TRBD2. This CDR3 is built from 15 residues. V trimming: 3 bases; J trimming: 3 bases; junction bases outside the gene matches: 4. The CDR3 protein is CASSLKAGGTDTQYF. CDR3 sequence (DNA): TGTGCCAGCAGTTTGAAGGCGGGGGGGACAGATACGCAGTATTTT.

The chain recombines TRBV20-1 with TRBJ2-2; either TRBD1 or TRBD2 may fit D (7 bases each). The CDR3 has 15 amino acids. Germline V CDR1 and CDR2: DFQATT, SNEGSKA (reference sequence). Trimming pared 5 bases from V and 5 bases from J, leaving 18 bases between. The CDR3 protein is CSADNDREGTGELFF. The DNA for the CDR3 is TGCAGTGCTGACAACGACAGGGAGGGTACCGGGGAGCTGTTTTTT.

The chain employs TRBV25-1 and TRBJ1-6, with no clear D. V lost 5 bases and J lost 7, with 12 bases in between. The CDR3 contains 14 residues. Germline loops: CDR1 MGHDK, CDR2 SYGVNS. The CDR3 sequence is CASSLGRSNSPLHF. The CDR3 nucleotides read TGTGCCAGCAGTCTTGGGAGATCAAATTCACCCCTCCACTTT.

As for this clonotype: The conserved final phenylalanine or tryptophan is absent from the CDR3, which likely points to a read error. The rearrangement joins TRBV6-1 to TRBJ1-6; D may be TRBD1 (5 bases). The CDR3 spans 18 residues. Germline values: CDR1 MNHNS, CDR2 SASEGT. Deletions cut 5 bases from V and 0 bases from J, with 17 bases between. This CDR3 is CASSTYRSLSSYNSPLHV. The CDR3 DNA reads as TGTGCCAGCAGTACCTACAGGAGCTTGAGCTCCTATAATTCACCCCTCCACGTT.